The 18 T cell receptor beta chains below come from one sample, sequenced in a study of shared clonotypes between healthy human individuals. The assay was immunoSEQ multiplex PCR, and TCRdb's table has in-frame clones only and misses some. The sample gives about 490,000 clones, around three quarters of which show up once; about an eighth is in the top ten. Sequenced: PBMCs. These receptors all stem from a woman in her thirties or forties in good health. Some clones in this sample may be carry-over from other donors' samples.

Here the CDR3 reads CASSPRSAGGETQYF. In nucleotides, the CDR3 is TGTGCCAGCAGTCCCCGGTCGGCAGGGGGGGAGACCCAGTACTTC. The V and J genes are TRBV6-6 and TRBJ2-5; possible D gene TRBD1, 7 bases. This CDR3 is built from 15 residues. CDR1 and CDR2 (germline): MNHNY, SVGAGI (reference sequence). V dropped 5 bases and J dropped 5 bases, with 18 bases sitting between them.

This chain uses TRBV30 with TRBJ2-1; D uncertain. This CDR3 has 13 residues. The germline gives CDR1 GTSNPN, CDR2 SVGIG (reference sequence). Trimming took off 3 bases at V and 0 bases at J, with 6 bases between the two ends. DNA for the CDR3: TGTGCCTGGAGGTGGAGCTCCTACAATGAGCAGTTCTTC. It yields the protein CAWRWSSYNEQFF. Full variable domain (remainder filled in from reference TRBV30 and TRBJ2-1): SQTIHQWPATLVQPVGSPLSLECTVEGTSNPNLYWYRQAAGRGLQLLFYSVGIGQISSEVPQNLSASRPQDRQFILSSKKLLLSDSGFYLCAWRWSSYNEQFFGPGTRLTVL.

This chain connects TRBV30 to TRBJ1-4; the match to TRBD1 covers 7 bases. V trimming: 3 bases; J trimming: 5 bases; junction bases outside the gene matches: 6. CDR3 size: 14 residues. Germline CDR1 is GTSNPN and CDR2 is SVGIG (reference sequence). CDR3 sequence reads: CAWRRGTVNEKLFF. DNA of the CDR3: TGTGCCTGGAGACGAGGGACAGTGAATGAAAAACTGTTTTTT.

For this clone: Additional DNA sequences in this sample encode the identical CDR3. The CDR3 spells CSAGANTEAFF. CDR3 DNA: TGCAGCGCGGGGGCCAACACTGAAGCTTTCTTT. The rearrangement uses TRBV29-1 and TRBJ1-1; TRBD1 might be the D (6 bases). The length of the CDR3 is 11 residues. The V gene lost 7 bases and the J gene lost 2 bases, with 8 bases spanning the gap. Per the germline V gene, CDR1 is SQVTM and CDR2 is ANQGSEA. Full variable domain (remainder filled in from reference TRBV29-1 and TRBJ1-1): SAVISQKPSRDICQRGTSLTIQCQVDSQVTMMFWYRQQPGQSLTLIATANQGSEATYESGFVIDKFPISRPNLTFSTLTVSNMSPEDSSIYLCSAGANTEAFFGQGTRLTVV.

This sequence joins TRBV4-3 and TRBJ2-3; 8 bases map to TRBD2. This CDR3 comprises 17 residues. The V segment lost 0 bases and the J segment 4 bases; nucleotides outside the gene matches: 9. Germline lookup yields CDR1 LGHNA and CDR2 YSLEER. CDR3 coding DNA: TGCGCCAGCAGCCAAGAAGAAAGCGGGAGTATGGCAGATACGCAGTATTTT. It is translated as CASSQEESGSMADTQYF.

This rearrangement joins TRBV28 to TRBJ1-1, with a tentative D call TRBD1 (5 bases). The CDR3 loop spans 21 amino acids. V shed 7 bases and J shed 0 bases, with 33 bases lying between them. Germline V gene data show CDR1 as MDHEN and CDR2 as SYDVKM. CDR3 DNA sequence: TGTGCCAGCAAATTAGGATATACACAGGTGGGGCTTCCTCACATGAACACTGAAGCTTTCTTT. Its translation: CASKLGYTQVGLPHMNTEAFF.

This clone was observed at least ten times. The J gene is TRBJ1-5, the V gene TRBV30, with D hard to call. Germline V gene lookup returns CDR1 GTSNPN and CDR2 SVGIG (reference sequence). The V end lost 1 base, the J end lost 8 bases, and 12 bases lay between the germline ends. The CDR3 length is 13 residues. The CDR3 DNA is TGTGCCTGGAGTGGGGGAATCGAGAAGCCCCAGCATTTT. This encodes CAWSGGIEKPQHF.

The rearrangement joins TRBV29-1 to TRBJ2-5; 7 bases map to TRBD2. Germline CDR1 is SQVTM and CDR2 is ANQGSEA. Trimming took 8 bases from V and 2 from J; bases not matched to a gene: 14. The CDR3 covers 15 residues. The CDR3 bases are TGCAGCACTCGGTACTTGGCGGGACTACAAGAGACCCAGTACTTC. Its protein is CSTRYLAGLQETQYF.

The rearrangement links TRBV19 to TRBJ2-2; TRBD2 aligns across 8 bases. The CDR3 totals 13 residues. CDR1 and CDR2 from the germline V gene are LNHDA and SQIVND (reference sequence). After removal of 5 bases from V and 7 bases from J, the junction contained 3 bases not matched to a gene. In DNA, the CDR3 is TGTGCCAGTAGTGGACTAGCTGGCGGGGAGCTGTTTTTT. Protein sequence: CASSGLAGGELFF.

The rearrangement links TRBV11-3 to TRBJ2-5, with 8 positions matching TRBD1. The J call may be faulty, since TRBJ2-7 better matches the DNA end. CDR1 and CDR2 (germline): SGHNT, YENEEA. CDR3 length: 14 amino acids. The CDR3 spells CASSSGTGSYEQYF. The DNA for the CDR3 is TGTGCCAGCAGCTCCGGGACAGGCTCCTACGAGCAGTACTTC.

The chain carries TRBV6-5 and TRBJ2-2; unclear D gene. This CDR3 comprises 13 residues. The germline gives CDR1 MNHEY, CDR2 SVGAGI. Deletions cut 6 bases from V and 2 bases from J, with 7 bases between. The DNA for the CDR3 is TGTGCCAGCAGGCCCCCCAACACCGGGGAGCTGTTTTTT. Protein sequence: CASRPPNTGELFF.

This clone was seen a single time. CDR3 sequence (DNA): TGTGCCAGCAGCTTAGCAGGGAGTCGAGGAGATACGCAGTATTTT. This codes for CASSLAGSRGDTQYF. The rearrangement joins TRBV11-2 to TRBJ2-3; D assignment may be TRBD1 or TRBD2 (5 bases each). This CDR3 has 15 residues. The V end lost 1 base, the J end lost 5 bases, and 13 bases lay between the germline ends. Germline values: CDR1 SGHAT, CDR2 FQNNGV.

The chain carries TRBV27 and TRBJ2-7, with 10 bases matching TRBD2. The CDR3 spans 18 residues. The V gene end was trimmed by 1 base and the J gene end by 4 bases; junction bases not matched to a gene: 13. CDR1 and CDR2 (germline): MNHEY, SMNVEV (reference sequence). The CDR3 bases are TGTGCCAGCAGTTTATTCAGCCTAGCGGGAGATATCGGGTACGAGCAGTACTTC. Its protein is CASSLFSLAGDIGYEQYF.

The CDR3 DNA reads TGTGCCAGCAGTAAAGGGACTAGCGGTAATGAGCAGTTCTTC. Translating gives CASSKGTSGNEQFF. This chain links TRBV9 with TRBJ2-1; 11 bases line up with TRBD2. With V trimmed by 5 bases and J by 7 bases, 5 bases remained unmatched. The CDR3 contains 14 residues. Germline CDR1 SGDLS, CDR2 YYNGEE.

The chain is built from TRBV28 and TRBJ1-2; 7 bases align to TRBD1. This CDR3 has 14 residues. Germline V CDR1 and CDR2: MDHEN, SYDVKM. The ends lost 3 bases at V and 4 bases at J; junction bases unmatched: 5. The CDR3 is CASSLRGRVYGYTF. CDR3 nucleotides: TGTGCCAGCAGTTTGAGGGGGCGAGTCTATGGCTACACCTTC.

J is TRBJ2-7 and V is TRBV5-5, with 10 bases identical to TRBD2. CDR1 SGHKS and CDR2 YYEKEE come from the germline V gene (reference sequence). V was pared by 3 bases and J by 3 bases, with 9 bases of the junction left unmatched. This CDR3 spans 16 amino acids. CDR3 sequence: CASSWAGTSVYYEQYF. As DNA, the CDR3 is TGTGCCAGCAGCTGGGCCGGGACTAGCGTGTACTACGAGCAGTACTTC.

This clone appeared a single time. This chain uses TRBV4-2 with TRBJ2-1; the D gene is possibly TRBD2 (6 bases). Germline-derived CDR1 and CDR2 are LGHNA and YNFKEQ. The CDR3 runs 17 residues. V dropped 0 bases and J dropped 7 bases, with 19 bases sitting between them. CDR3 region: CASSQDQAGSGYNEQFF. CDR3 bases: TGTGCCAGCAGCCAAGATCAAGCCGGGAGTGGTTATAATGAGCAGTTCTTC.

J is TRBJ2-1 and V is TRBV2; a weak D match, TRBD1 (5 bases). CDR3 length equals 11 residues. V gave up 7 bases and J gave up 8 bases, with 9 bases separating them. CDR1 and CDR2 from the germline V gene are SNHLY and FYNNEI. The CDR3 bases are TGTGCCAGCATCCAGGGCGATGAGCAGTTCTTC. Its translation is CASIQGDEQFF.